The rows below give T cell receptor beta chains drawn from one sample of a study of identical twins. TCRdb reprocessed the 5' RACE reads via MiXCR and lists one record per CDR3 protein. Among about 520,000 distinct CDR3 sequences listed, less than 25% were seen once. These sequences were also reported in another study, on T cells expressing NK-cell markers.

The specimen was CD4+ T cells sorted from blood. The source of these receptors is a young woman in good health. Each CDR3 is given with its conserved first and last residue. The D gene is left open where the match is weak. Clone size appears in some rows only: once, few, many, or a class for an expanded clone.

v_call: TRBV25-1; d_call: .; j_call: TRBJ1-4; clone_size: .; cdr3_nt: TGTGCCAGCAGTGAATATGGGGGTGAAAAACTGTTTTTT; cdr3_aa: CASSEYGGEKLFF
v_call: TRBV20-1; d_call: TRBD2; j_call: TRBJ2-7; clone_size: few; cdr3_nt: TGCAGTGCCCAGAAGACTAGCGGGGGGACTTACTTC; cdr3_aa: CSAQKTSGGTYF
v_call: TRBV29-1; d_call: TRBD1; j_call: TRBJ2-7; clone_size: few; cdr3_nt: TGCAGCGTCCGCCCGGGACAGGGTTCTAGGGAGCAGTACTTC; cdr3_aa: CSVRPGQGSREQYF
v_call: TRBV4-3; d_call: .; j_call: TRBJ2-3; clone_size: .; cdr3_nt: TGCGCCAGCAGCCAAACCAGATACACAGATACGCAGTATTTT; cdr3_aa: CASSQTRYTDTQYF
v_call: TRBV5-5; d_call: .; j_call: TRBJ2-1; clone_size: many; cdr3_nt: TGTGCCAGCAGCTTATCTCAGGGAACTTACAATGAGCAGTTCTTC; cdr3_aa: CASSLSQGTYNEQFF
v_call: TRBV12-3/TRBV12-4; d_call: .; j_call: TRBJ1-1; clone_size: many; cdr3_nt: TGTGCCAGCAGTCGGACGGCCGGGAACACTGAAGCTTTCTTT; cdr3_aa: CASSRTAGNTEAFF
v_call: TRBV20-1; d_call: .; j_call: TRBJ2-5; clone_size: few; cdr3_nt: TGCAGTGCTAGAGGAGGGGCGGGTAGACAAGAGACCCAGTACTTC; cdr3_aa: CSARGGAGRQETQYF
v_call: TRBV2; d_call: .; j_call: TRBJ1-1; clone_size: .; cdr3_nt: TGTGCCAGCAGTGAACGACTGGAAGGCCGGGAGGCTTTCTTT; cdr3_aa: CASSERLEGREAFF
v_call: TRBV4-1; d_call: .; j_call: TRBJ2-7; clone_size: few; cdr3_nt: TGCGCCAGCAGCCAAGATTTGGGGTACGAGCAGTACTTC; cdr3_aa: CASSQDLGYEQYF
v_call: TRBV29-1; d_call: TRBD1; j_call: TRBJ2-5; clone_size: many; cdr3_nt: TGCAGCGTGACAGGGGGCGAAGAGACCCAGTACTTC; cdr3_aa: CSVTGGEETQYF
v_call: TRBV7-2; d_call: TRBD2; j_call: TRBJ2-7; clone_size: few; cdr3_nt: TGTGCCAGCAGTCTGGGAAGGTTAGCGGGAAGCTCCTACGAGCAGTACTTC; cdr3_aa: CASSLGRLAGSSYEQYF
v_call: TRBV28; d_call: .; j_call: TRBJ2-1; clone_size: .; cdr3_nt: TGTGCCAGCAGCTTAGCCGGGACACGCTCCTACAATGAGCAGTTCTTC; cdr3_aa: CASSLAGTRSYNEQFF
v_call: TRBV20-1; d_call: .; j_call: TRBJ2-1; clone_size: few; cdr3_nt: TGCAGTGCTAGAGGGGGGGCTGAGCAGTTCTTC; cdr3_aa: CSARGGAEQFF
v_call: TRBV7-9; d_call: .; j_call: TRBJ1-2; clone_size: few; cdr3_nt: TGTGCCAGCAGCTTATTTTCGACAGCTAACTATGGCTACACCTTC; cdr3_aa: CASSLFSTANYGYTF
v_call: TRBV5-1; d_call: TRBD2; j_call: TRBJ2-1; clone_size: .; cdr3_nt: TGCGCCAGCAGCTTGGCCTATTCTCCGACTAGCGGGTTCTACAATGAGCAGTTCTTC; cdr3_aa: CASSLAYSPTSGFYNEQFF
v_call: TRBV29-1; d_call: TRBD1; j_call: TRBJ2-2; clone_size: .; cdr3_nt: TGCAGCGCAGGGACAGGGGTACCGAACACCGGGGAGCTGTTTTTT; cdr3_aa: CSAGTGVPNTGELFF
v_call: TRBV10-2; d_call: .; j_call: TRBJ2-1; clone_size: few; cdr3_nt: TGCGCCAGCAGTGACATTGCCAGGGATTGGAATGAGCAGTTCTTC; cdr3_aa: CASSDIARDWNEQFF
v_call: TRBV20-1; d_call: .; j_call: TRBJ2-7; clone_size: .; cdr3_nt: TGCAGTGCTAGCAACACCCACGAGCAGTACTTC; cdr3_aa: CSASNTHEQYF
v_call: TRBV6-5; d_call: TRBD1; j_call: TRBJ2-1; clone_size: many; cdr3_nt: TGTGCCAGCTCCGGACAGGGGGCGGATGAGCAGTTCTTC; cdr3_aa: CASSGQGADEQFF
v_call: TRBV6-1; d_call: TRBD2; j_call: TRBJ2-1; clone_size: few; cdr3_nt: TGTGCCAGCAGCCAAGCGGGAGTCGATGAGCAGTTCTTC; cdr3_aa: CASSQAGVDEQFF
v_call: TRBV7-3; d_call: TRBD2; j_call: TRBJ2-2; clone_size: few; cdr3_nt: TGTGCCAGCAGCCGCGGGGGATTCAACACCGGGGAGCTGTTTTTT; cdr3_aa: CASSRGGFNTGELFF
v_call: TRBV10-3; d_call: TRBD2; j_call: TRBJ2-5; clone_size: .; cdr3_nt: TGTGCCATCAGTGCCGGGGCGCAGCGGGAGCGCGGGACCCAGTACTTC; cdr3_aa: CAISAGAQRERGTQYF
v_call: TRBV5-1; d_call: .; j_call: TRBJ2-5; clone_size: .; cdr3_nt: TGCGCCAGCAGCTTTTCCGGAAAAGAGACCCAGTACTTC; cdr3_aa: CASSFSGKETQYF
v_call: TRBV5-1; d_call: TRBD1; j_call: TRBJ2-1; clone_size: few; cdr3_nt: TGCGCCAGCAGTTCCGGGACAGGGGGCCCAAATGAGCAGTTCTTC; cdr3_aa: CASSSGTGGPNEQFF
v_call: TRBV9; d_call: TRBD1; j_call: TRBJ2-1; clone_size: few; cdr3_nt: TGTGCCAGCAGCGTAGAGGTAGGGGGCAAGAATGAGCAGTTCTTC; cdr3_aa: CASSVEVGGKNEQFF
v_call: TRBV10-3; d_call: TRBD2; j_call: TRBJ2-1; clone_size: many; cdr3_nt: TGTGCCATCGGTCTAGCGGGAGCCAATGAGCAGTTCTTC; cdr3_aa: CAIGLAGANEQFF
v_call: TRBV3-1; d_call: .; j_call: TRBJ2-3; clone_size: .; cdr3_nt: TGTGCCAGCAGCCGACGGGGGGCGGCGGATACGCAGTATTTT; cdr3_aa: CASSRRGAADTQYF
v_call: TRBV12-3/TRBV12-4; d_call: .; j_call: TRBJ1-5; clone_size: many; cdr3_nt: TGTGCCAGCAGTTTGGAAGGTGGGAGCAATCAGCCCCAGCATTTT; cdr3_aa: CASSLEGGSNQPQHF
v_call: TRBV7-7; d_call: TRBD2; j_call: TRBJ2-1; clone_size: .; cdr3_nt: TGTGCCAGCAGCGGACTAGGCCCCCACAATGAGCAGTTCTTC; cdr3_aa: CASSGLGPHNEQFF
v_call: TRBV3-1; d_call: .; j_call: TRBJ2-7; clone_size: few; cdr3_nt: TGTGCCAGCAGCCAAGCGAGTCACGAGCAGTACTTC; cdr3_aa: CASSQASHEQYF
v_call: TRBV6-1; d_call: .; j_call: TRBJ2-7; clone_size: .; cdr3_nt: TGTGCCAGCAGCCTGGCCGGAGTGAGCTCCTACGAGCAGTACTTC; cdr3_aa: CASSLAGVSSYEQYF
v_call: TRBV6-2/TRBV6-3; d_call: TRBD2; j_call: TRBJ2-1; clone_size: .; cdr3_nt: TGTGCCAGCAACATCCTAGCGGGGCCTCTCAATGAGCAGTTCTTC; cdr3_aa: CASNILAGPLNEQFF
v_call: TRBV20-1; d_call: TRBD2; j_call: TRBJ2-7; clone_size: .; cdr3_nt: TGCAGTGCTAGTCGGCGGGAGTCCCACGAGCAGTACTTC; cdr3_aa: CSASRRESHEQYF
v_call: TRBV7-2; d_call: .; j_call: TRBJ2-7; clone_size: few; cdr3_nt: TGTGCCAGCAGCCCACAGGGTTGGGAGCAGTACTTC; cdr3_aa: CASSPQGWEQYF
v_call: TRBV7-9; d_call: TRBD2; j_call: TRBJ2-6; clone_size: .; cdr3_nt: TGTGCCAGCAGCCCCCAGGTCGGGCGGGGGACGAACGTCCTGACTTTC; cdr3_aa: CASSPQVGRGTNVLTF
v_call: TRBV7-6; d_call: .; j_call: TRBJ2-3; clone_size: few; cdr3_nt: TGTGCCAGCAGCTTAGCTACCTATTACTCCTCCACAGATACGCAGTATTTT; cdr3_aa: CASSLATYYSSTDTQYF
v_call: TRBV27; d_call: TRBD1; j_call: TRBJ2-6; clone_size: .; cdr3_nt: TGTGCCAGCAGTATACGTAACCGGGACAGATCCTCTGGGGCCAACGTCCTGACTTTC; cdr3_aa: CASSIRNRDRSSGANVLTF
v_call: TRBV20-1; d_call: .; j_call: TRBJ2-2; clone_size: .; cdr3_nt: TGCAGTGCTAGAGAGAGTGTCAGGGGAAACACCGGGGAGCTGTTTTTT; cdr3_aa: CSARESVRGNTGELFF
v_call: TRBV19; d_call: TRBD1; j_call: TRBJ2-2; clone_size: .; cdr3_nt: TGTGCCAGTAGTATAGTCGGGACAGGGGACACCGGGGAGCTGTTTTTT; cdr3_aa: CASSIVGTGDTGELFF
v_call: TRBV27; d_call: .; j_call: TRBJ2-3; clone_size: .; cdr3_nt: TGTGCCAGCAGTTCCGTTTTTACCACAGATACGCAGTATTTT; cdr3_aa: CASSSVFTTDTQYF
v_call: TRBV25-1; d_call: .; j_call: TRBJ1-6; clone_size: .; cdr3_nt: TGTGCCAGCACGTCCAAGTATAATTCACCCCTCCACTTT; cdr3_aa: CASTSKYNSPLHF
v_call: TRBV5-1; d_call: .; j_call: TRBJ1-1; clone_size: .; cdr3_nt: TGCGCCAGCAGCTTGGACTCAGGGAGGCGGACTGAAGCTTTCTTT; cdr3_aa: CASSLDSGRRTEAFF
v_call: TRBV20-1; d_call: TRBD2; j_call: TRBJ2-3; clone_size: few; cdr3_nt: TGCAGTGCCTTGACGGGGGGGCCGGGCACAGATACGCAGTATTTT; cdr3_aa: CSALTGGPGTDTQYF
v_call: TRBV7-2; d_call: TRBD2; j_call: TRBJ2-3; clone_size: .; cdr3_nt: TGTGCCAGCAGCCGGGGACTAGCGGGCAGGGATACGCAGTATTTT; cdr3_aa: CASSRGLAGRDTQYF
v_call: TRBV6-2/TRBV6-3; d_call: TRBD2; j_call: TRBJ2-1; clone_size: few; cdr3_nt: TGTGCCAGCAGTTACCCTATCCTTAGCGGGTACACGTACAATGAGCAGTTCTTC; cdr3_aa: CASSYPILSGYTYNEQFF
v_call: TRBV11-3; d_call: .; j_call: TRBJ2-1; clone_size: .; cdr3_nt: TGTGCCAGCAGCCCCCAGAGGTGGGGAATTACTAACAATGAGCAGTTCTTC; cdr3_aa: CASSPQRWGITNNEQFF
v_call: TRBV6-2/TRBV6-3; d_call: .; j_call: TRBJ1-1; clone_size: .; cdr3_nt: TGTGCCAGCAGTAGACAGGTGGCCACTGAAGCTTTCTTT; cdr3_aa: CASSRQVATEAFF
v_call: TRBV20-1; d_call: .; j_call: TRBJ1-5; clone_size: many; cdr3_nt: TGCAGTGCTAGTGCGGGGGCTGGCAATCAGCCCCAGCATTTT; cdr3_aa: CSASAGAGNQPQHF
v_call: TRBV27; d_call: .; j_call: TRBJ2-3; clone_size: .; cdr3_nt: TGTGCCAGCAGTTTAGGTGATGCCCCTCCAAATACGCAGTATTTT; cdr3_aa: CASSLGDAPPNTQYF
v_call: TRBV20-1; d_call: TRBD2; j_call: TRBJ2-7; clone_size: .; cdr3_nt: TGCAGTGCGGGTAGCGGGAGCTCCTACGAGCAGTACTTC; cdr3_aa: CSAGSGSSYEQYF
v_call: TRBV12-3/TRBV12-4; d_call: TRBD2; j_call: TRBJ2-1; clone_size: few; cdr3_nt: TGTGCCAGCAGACTCAGCGGGGGCAACAATGAGCAGTTCTTC; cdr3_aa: CASRLSGGNNEQFF
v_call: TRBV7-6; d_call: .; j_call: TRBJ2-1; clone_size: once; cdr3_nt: TGTGCCAGCAGCTTAATTGGGCCTAGCGAGGGGTGGGCAAATGAGCAGTTCTTC; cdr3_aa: CASSLIGPSEGWANEQFF
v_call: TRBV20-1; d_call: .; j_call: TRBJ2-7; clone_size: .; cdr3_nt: TGCAGTGCTAGACTCGGTGACTACGAGCAGTACTTC; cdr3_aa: CSARLGDYEQYF
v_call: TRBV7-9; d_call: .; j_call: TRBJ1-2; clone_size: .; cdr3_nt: TGTGCCAGCAGTCCACCCAACCCCGACAGCCGTCATGGCTACACCTTC; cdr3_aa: CASSPPNPDSRHGYTF
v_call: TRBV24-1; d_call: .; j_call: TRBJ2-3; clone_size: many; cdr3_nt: TGTGCCACCAGTGATAAGAGGGCGGATACGCAGTATTTT; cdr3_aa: CATSDKRADTQYF